The present TCR beta chain was sequenced within a study of shared clonotypes between healthy human individuals. Findings of the study overall: Few donors limited the genetic and exposure-history diversity represented.

TCRdb's table, derived via immunoSEQ multiplex PCR, lists solely in-frame clones and lacks some. The sample lists around 2.5 million clones, approximately 94% seen once, with 0.36% in the top ten. As regards this clone: Its target is not known.

This CDR3 spans 13 amino acids. Germline-derived CDR1 and CDR2 are LNHDA and SQIVND (reference sequence). Trimming left V 6 bases short and J 3 bases short, with 8 bases between. All donors were healthy HIV-negative adults lacking recent acute infections or vaccinations. Sequencing was carried out using naive CD4+ T cells from PBMCs. Described subset: CD45RA+ positively selected. This TCR was recovered from a man aged 18 to 35 in good health. Some clones in this sample may be carry-over from other donors' samples. V gene TRBV19 combines with J gene TRBJ1-4; D gene unclear. The CDR3, as DNA: TGTGCCAGTAGCAGAAACTCTAATGAAAAACTGTTTTTT. Its translation: CASSRNSNEKLFF.